This T cell receptor beta chain is from a study of T cell repertoires in cytomegalovirus infection. The overall study: Matching HLA type, along with CMV infection, was indicated by public TCR beta signatures.

Study-wide results and caveats: Carriers of CMV and the relevant HLA type were discriminated by public TCR beta frequency. CMV-specific HLA-C-restricted TCR beta clonotypes dominated the ex vivo response.

One entry per CDR3 protein results from TCRdb running MiXCR on the reads. Counted here are 100,000 or so distinct CDR3 sequences, about 22% occurring once; the ten biggest clones make up roughly two fifths. Of note for this clonotype: The target antigen is unknown.

V was cut by 2 bases and J by 0 bases, with 17 bases left in between. The germline gives CDR1 LGHNA, CDR2 YSLEER. This CDR3 spans 18 amino acids. The receptor was isolated from a human donor in good health (CMV status not recorded). Some clones in this sample may be carry-over from other donors' samples. The chain links TRBV4-3 to TRBJ2-1; D ambiguous. Sequencing input: CD8+ T cells from PBMCs. The CDR3 sequence is CASSQKLVGPGSYNEQFF. The CDR3 DNA is TGCGCCAGCAGCCAAAAGCTGGTCGGACCGGGCTCCTACAATGAGCAGTTCTTC.